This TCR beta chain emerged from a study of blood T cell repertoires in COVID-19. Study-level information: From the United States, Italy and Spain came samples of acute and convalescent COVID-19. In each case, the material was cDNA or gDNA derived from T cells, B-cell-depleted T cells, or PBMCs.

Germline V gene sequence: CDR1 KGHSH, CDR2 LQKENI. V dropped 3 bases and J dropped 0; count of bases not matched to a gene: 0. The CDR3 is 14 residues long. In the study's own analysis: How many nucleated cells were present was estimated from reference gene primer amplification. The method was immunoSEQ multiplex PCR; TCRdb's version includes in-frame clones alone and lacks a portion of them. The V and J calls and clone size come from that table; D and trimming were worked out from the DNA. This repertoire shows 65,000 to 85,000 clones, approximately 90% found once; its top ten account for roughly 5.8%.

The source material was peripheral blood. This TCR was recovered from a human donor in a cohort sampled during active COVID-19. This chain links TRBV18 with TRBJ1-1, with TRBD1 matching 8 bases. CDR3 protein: CASSPGQVNTEAFF. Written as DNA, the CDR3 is TGTGCCAGCTCACCGGGACAGGTGAACACTGAAGCTTTCTTT. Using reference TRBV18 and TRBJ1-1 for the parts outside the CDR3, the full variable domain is NAGVMQNPRHLVRRRGQEARLRCSPMKGHSHVYWYRQLPEEGLKFMVYLQKENIIDESGMPKERFSAEFPKEGPSILRIQQVVRGDSAAYFCASSPGQVNTEAFFGQGTRLTVV.